Below are 28 T cell receptor beta chains sequenced from a single sample in a study of blood T cell repertoires in COVID-19. Here immunoSEQ multiplex PCR was the method, and the copy in TCRdb shows in-frame clones only, minus some. The table shows approximately 72,000 clones, with around 85% occurring only once. Material: peripheral blood. The receptor set was obtained from a woman older than 75 with active or convalescent COVID-19.

The CDR3 sequence: CASSVEGTWNSPLHF. CDR3 bases: TGTGCCAGCAGCGTAGAAGGGACTTGGAATTCACCCCTCCACTTT. The V gene is TRBV9, the J gene TRBJ1-6; possibly TRBD1 for D (5 bases). The CDR3 is 15 amino acids. Germline lookup yields CDR1 SGDLS and CDR2 YYNGEE. The V end was cut by 0 bases, the J end by 7 bases, with 11 bases between.

The chain uses TRBV5-1 and TRBJ2-2; perhaps TRBD2 as D (6 bases). Germline V gene lookup returns CDR1 SGHRS and CDR2 YFSETQ. The CDR3 consists of 16 residues. Between the trimmed V and J ends, which lost 8 bases and 6 bases, there was a span of 23 bases. In nucleotides, the CDR3 is TGCGCCAGTAGGCGGGGCCCCAACGATCGGGCCGGGGAGCTGTTTTTT. Protein: CASRRGPNDRAGELFF.

V gene TRBV7-2 combines with J gene TRBJ1-3, with D hard to call. Deletions cut 1 base from V and 4 bases from J, with 8 bases between. The CDR3 sequence is 14 residues long. CDR1 is SGHTA, CDR2 FQGNSA, per germline. The CDR3 DNA is TGTGCCAGCAGCTTAGTGCTCGGGGGAAACACCATATATTTT. This codes for CASSLVLGGNTIYF.

This clone was seen once. V is TRBV11-3 and J is TRBJ2-1; 7 nucleotides agree with TRBD2. With V trimmed by 6 bases and J by 8 bases, 7 bases remained unmatched. The CDR3 loop spans 13 amino acids. CDR1 SGHNT and CDR2 YENEEA come from the germline V gene. The chain's CDR3 is CASRAGFRDEQFF. CDR3 nucleotide sequence: TGTGCCAGCAGAGCGGGGTTCAGAGATGAGCAGTTCTTC.

The rearrangement joins TRBV21-1 to TRBJ2-4; TRBD1 was called by the table and not checked on the DNA. TRBV21-1 is termed a pseudogene. The CDR3 runs 13 residues. Here the CDR3 reads CASSAGTANIQYF. In DNA form, the CDR3 reads TGTGCCAGCAGCGCCGGGACAGCAAACATTCAGTACTTC.

The CDR3 region has the DNA TGCGCCAGCAGCCCCAGAGCGGGCGACACTGAAGCTTTCTTT. Protein: CASSPRAGDTEAFF. The V call is TRBV5-1, the J call TRBJ1-1; D remains unclear. Trimming took 4 bases from V and 3 from J, leaving 13 bases between them. Germline CDR1 reads SGHRS; CDR2 reads YFSETQ. The CDR3 covers 14 residues.

This chain connects TRBV2 to TRBJ1-1; D gene ambiguous. Trimming took off 7 bases at V and 7 bases at J, with 16 bases between the two ends. The CDR3 is made up of 13 amino acids. Per germline, CDR1 SNHLY and CDR2 FYNNEI. The CDR3 reads CASKRETEVEAFF. CDR3 DNA: TGTGCCAGCAAAAGAGAAACAGAAGTTGAAGCTTTCTTT.

This rearrangement joins TRBV5-1 to TRBJ1-1; D is undetermined. V was clipped by 4 bases and J by 3 bases, with 13 bases between them. From germline, CDR1 is SGHRS and CDR2 YFSETQ. The CDR3 is made up of 14 amino acids. The DNA for the CDR3 is TGCGCCAGCAGCCCCATCGGGGTGGACACTGAAGCTTTCTTT. Amino acid sequence: CASSPIGVDTEAFF.

The CDR3 DNA is TGTGCCATCAGCCCAACAGGGGGTGGCACTGAAGCTTTCTTT. The encoded protein is CAISPTGGGTEAFF. The chain has TRBV10-3 and TRBJ1-1; 8 bases fit TRBD1. CDR3 length: 14 residues. Germline assignment: CDR1 ENHRY and CDR2 SYGVKD. V shed 6 bases and J 4 bases; nucleotides not matched to a gene: 7.

The chain couples TRBV30 to TRBJ1-3, with 7 bases identical to TRBD1. The CDR3 runs 15 residues. The V and J ends lost 4 bases and 2 bases, in that order; junction bases with no gene match: 8. Looked up from germline, CDR1 is GTSNPN and CDR2 is SVGIG (reference sequence). The CDR3 bases are TGTGCCTGGACCCGGGACAGTGGCACTGGAAACACCATATATTTT. This encodes CAWTRDSGTGNTIYF.

The gene calls are TRBV11-2 and TRBJ2-4; maybe TRBD2 (5 bases). Germline V CDR1 and CDR2: SGHAT, FQNNGV. V was cut by 6 bases and J by 8 bases, with 14 bases left in between. The CDR3 loop spans 13 amino acids. The CDR3 region is CASSVTRTYIQYF. The CDR3 bases are TGTGCCAGCAGTGTCACTAGGACGTACATTCAGTACTTC.

The chain employs TRBV11-2 and TRBJ1-1; a weak D match, TRBD1 (5 bases). CDR3 length: 14 amino acids. The V end was cut by 1 base, the J end by 4 bases, with 10 bases between. Germline V lookup: CDR1 SGHAT, CDR2 FQNNGV. The CDR3 sequence: CASSLVGGFTEAFF. CDR3 DNA sequence: TGTGCCAGCAGCTTAGTTGGGGGGTTCACTGAAGCTTTCTTT.

The rearrangement links TRBV5-4 to TRBJ2-3; TRBD1 agrees at 8 bases. The germline V gene has CDR1 SGHNT and CDR2 YYREEE (reference sequence). With 5 bases clipped from V and 4 bases from J, the junction kept 6 bases outside the gene matches. The CDR3 length is 14 residues. DNA of the CDR3: TGTGCCAGCAGAGACAGGGGAGGCCCAGATACGCAGTATTTT. The encoded protein is CASRDRGGPDTQYF.

This clone was seen only once. The V gene is TRBV30, the J gene TRBJ1-5; possibly TRBD1 for D (6 bases). The CDR3 is 14 amino acids. Trimming removed 4 bases from V and 8 bases from J, with 18 bases in between. CDR1 GTSNPN and CDR2 SVGIG come from the germline V gene (reference sequence). The CDR3 nucleotides read TGTGCCTGGACGCCCGGGGGGCCGAGAGAGCCCCAGCATTTT. It specifies CAWTPGGPREPQHF.

The V gene is TRBV4-3, the J gene TRBJ1-2; TRBD1 is a possible D gene (6 bases). Germline CDR1 and CDR2: LGHNA and YSLEER. This CDR3 has 14 amino acids. V was shortened by 0 bases and J by 7 bases, with 12 bases between the two germline ends. The CDR3 region is CASSQEITGSGYTF. DNA of the CDR3: TGCGCCAGCAGCCAAGAAATAACAGGGAGTGGCTACACCTTC.

V is TRBV3-1 (or the pseudogene TRBV3-2) and J is TRBJ1-1; 9 nucleotides line up with TRBD1. V lost 4 bases, J lost 4 bases, and 7 bases stayed unmatched. Germline V CDR1 and CDR2: LGHDT, YNNKEL (reference sequence). The CDR3 has 15 residues. The CDR3 DNA is TGTGCCAGCAGCCCCCCGGGACAGGGAGGCACTGAAGCTTTCTTT. Translated, it gives CASSPPGQGGTEAFF.

This clone was seen more than once but under ten times. The chain joins TRBV11-2 to TRBJ1-5; D may be TRBD1 (5 bases). CDR3 length equals 14 residues. Germline assignment: CDR1 SGHAT and CDR2 FQNNGV. Trimming pared 3 bases from V and 2 bases from J, leaving 8 bases between. CDR3 residues: CASSFDRGNQPQHF. As DNA, the CDR3 is TGTGCCAGCAGCTTCGACAGAGGCAATCAGCCCCAGCATTTT.

V gene TRBV18 combines with J gene TRBJ2-7; perhaps TRBD2 as D (6 bases). This CDR3 region has 16 residues. V lost 3 bases, J lost 3 bases, and 18 bases lay in between. Germline V gene sequence: CDR1 KGHSH, CDR2 LQKENI. The CDR3 reads CASSPAPGLVSYEQYF. Here the CDR3 DNA reads TGTGCCAGCTCACCGGCTCCGGGACTGGTGAGCTACGAGCAGTACTTC.

V gene TRBV4-3 combines with J gene TRBJ2-7; TRBD2 matches 7 bases. From germline, CDR1 is LGHNA and CDR2 YSLEER. CDR3 length: 16 amino acids. The V gene end was trimmed by 0 bases and the J gene end by 3 bases; junction bases not matched to a gene: 8. The CDR3 region is CASSQDAASGVYEQYF. Here the CDR3 DNA reads TGCGCCAGCAGCCAAGACGCGGCTAGCGGCGTCTACGAGCAGTACTTC.

The genes are TRBV29-1 and TRBJ2-7; a weak D match, TRBD1 (5 bases). Per germline, CDR1 SQVTM and CDR2 ANQGSEA. V was clipped by 6 bases and J by 2 bases, with 11 bases between them. The CDR3 loop spans 12 amino acids. The CDR3 nucleotides read TGCAGCGTGCTGCAGGGCCCCTACGAGCAGTACTTC. Protein: CSVLQGPYEQYF.

This clone was counted a few times. The rearrangement links TRBV3-1 (or the pseudogene TRBV3-2) to TRBJ2-1; D remains ambiguous. CDR3 size: 13 residues. Germline CDR1 LGHDT, CDR2 YNNKEL (reference sequence). V lost 5 bases, J lost 7 bases, and 12 bases lay in between. The CDR3 DNA follows: TGTGCCAGCAGCTTGTTCGACTTGAATGAGCAGTTCTTC. It codes for CASSLFDLNEQFF.

This clone was counted a few times. V and J are TRBV19 and TRBJ2-5; no firm D call. The germline V and J ends were trimmed by 0 bases and 2 bases, with 7 bases remaining between them. From germline, CDR1 is LNHDA and CDR2 SQIVND (reference sequence). The CDR3 length is 14 residues. The chain's CDR3 is CASSIEADQETQYF. The CDR3 DNA is TGTGCCAGTAGTATAGAGGCGGATCAAGAGACCCAGTACTTC.

The genes are TRBV7-9 and TRBJ2-7; 9 bases are a match to TRBD1. The CDR3 spans 14 residues. Germline values: CDR1 SEHNR, CDR2 FQNEAQ (reference sequence). Trimming cost V 5 bases and J 2 bases; bases outside gene matches: 4. In nucleotides, the CDR3 is TGTGCCAGCAGCGAGGGACAGGGCCCCTACGAGCAGTACTTC. This translates into CASSEGQGPYEQYF.

The V and J genes are TRBV30 and TRBJ1-1; TRBD1 matches 7 bases. Germline values: CDR1 GTSNPN, CDR2 SVGIG (reference sequence). The CDR3 length is 14 residues. Trimming cost V 5 bases and J 7 bases; bases outside gene matches: 13. CDR3 DNA sequence: TGTGCCTGGGCGCTTACCGGGACAGTTCGTGAAGCTTTCTTT. It specifies CAWALTGTVREAFF.

The rearrangement uses TRBV30 and TRBJ1-6; 7 nucleotides match TRBD1. This CDR3 has 13 residues. The V segment lost 5 bases and the J segment 11 bases; nucleotides outside the gene matches: 9. Germline-derived CDR1 and CDR2 are GTSNPN and SVGIG (reference sequence). The DNA for the CDR3 is TGTGCCTGGGGGTACGGACAGGACACACCCCTCCACTTT. Protein product: CAWGYGQDTPLHF.

The CDR3 DNA follows: TGTGCCGCAGGGGGCGATGAAAAACTGTTTTTT. Translated: CAAGGDEKLFF. The chain combines TRBV5-4 with TRBJ1-4, with 8 bases that match TRBD1. Looked up from germline, CDR1 is SGHNT and CDR2 is YYREEE (reference sequence). V lost 10 bases to trimming and J lost 6 bases; unmatched junction nucleotides: 2. The CDR3 is made up of 11 amino acids.

The V call is TRBV5-1, the J call TRBJ1-1; D uncertain. In germline, CDR1 is SGHRS, CDR2 YFSETQ. This CDR3 is 11 amino acids long. The germline V and J ends were trimmed by 6 bases and 2 bases, with 5 bases remaining between them. The CDR3 DNA is TGCGCCAGCACCCAAAACACTGAAGCTTTCTTT. Protein sequence: CASTQNTEAFF.

The gene calls are TRBV7-9 and TRBJ1-5; 7 positions agree with TRBD1. The CDR3 has 15 amino acids. Unmatched junction bases numbered 7, after V lost 4 bases and J lost 4 bases. The germline gives CDR1 SEHNR, CDR2 FQNEAQ (reference sequence). CDR3 nucleotide sequence: TGTGCCAGCAGCTCCTATGACAGGGTGAATCAGCCCCAGCATTTT. Amino acids: CASSSYDRVNQPQHF.